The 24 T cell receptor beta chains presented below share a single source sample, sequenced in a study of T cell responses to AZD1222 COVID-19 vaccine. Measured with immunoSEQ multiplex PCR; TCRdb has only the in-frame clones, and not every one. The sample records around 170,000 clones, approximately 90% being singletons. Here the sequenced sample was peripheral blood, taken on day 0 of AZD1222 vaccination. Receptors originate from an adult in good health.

The CDR3 loop is CATSRVMGATNEKLFF. Written as DNA, the CDR3 is TGTGCCACCAGCAGAGTGATGGGGGCAACTAATGAAAAACTGTTTTTT. This chain uses TRBV15 with TRBJ1-4; a weak D match, TRBD1 (5 bases). V lost 1 base and J 0 bases, leaving 9 bases between the germline ends. This CDR3 is 16 amino acids long. Per the germline V gene, CDR1 is LNHNV and CDR2 is YYDKDF (reference sequence). Based on the CDR3 plus reference TRBV15 and TRBJ1-4, the full variable domain is DAMVIQNPRYQVTQFGKPVTLSCSQTLNHNVMYWYQQKSSQAPKLLFHYYDKDFNNEADTPDNFQSRRPNTSFCFLDIRSPGLGDTAMYLCATSRVMGATNEKLFFGSGTQLSVL.

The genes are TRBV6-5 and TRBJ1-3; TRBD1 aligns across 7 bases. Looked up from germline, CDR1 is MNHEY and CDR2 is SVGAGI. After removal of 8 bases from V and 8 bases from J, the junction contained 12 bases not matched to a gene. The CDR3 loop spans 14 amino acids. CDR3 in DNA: TGTGCCAGCGGATTGACAGGGATTGCGGACACCATATATTTT. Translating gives CASGLTGIADTIYF.

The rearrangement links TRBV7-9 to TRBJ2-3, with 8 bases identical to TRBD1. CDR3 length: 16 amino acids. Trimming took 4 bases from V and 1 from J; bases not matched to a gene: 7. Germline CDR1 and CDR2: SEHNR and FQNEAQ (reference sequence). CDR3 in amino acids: CASSSWTGRRTDTQYF. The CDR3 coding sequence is TGTGCCAGCAGCTCATGGACAGGGCGCCGCACAGATACGCAGTATTTT.

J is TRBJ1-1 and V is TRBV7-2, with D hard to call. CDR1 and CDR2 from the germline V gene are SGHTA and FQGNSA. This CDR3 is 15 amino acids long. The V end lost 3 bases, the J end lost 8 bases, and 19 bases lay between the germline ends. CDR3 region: CASSFPLSIGREAFF. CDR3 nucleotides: TGTGCCAGCAGCTTCCCCCTCTCCATCGGGCGAGAAGCTTTCTTT.

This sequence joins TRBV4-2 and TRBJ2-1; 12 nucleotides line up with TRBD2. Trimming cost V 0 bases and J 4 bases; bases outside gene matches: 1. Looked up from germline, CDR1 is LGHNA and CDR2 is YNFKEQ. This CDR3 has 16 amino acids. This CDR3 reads CASSQDGTSGYNEQFF. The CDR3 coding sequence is TGTGCCAGCAGCCAAGATGGGACTAGCGGGTACAATGAGCAGTTCTTC.

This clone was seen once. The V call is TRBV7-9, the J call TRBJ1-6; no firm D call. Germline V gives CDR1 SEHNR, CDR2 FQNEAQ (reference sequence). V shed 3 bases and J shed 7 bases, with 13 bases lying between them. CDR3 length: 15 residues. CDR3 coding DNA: TGTGCCAGCAGCTTTGACACGCTTGGCAATTCACCCCTCCACTTT. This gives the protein CASSFDTLGNSPLHF. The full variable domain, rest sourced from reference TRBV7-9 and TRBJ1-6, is DTGVSQNPRHKITKRGQNVTFRCDPISEHNRLYWYRQTLGQGPEFLTYFQNEAQLEKSRLLSDRFSAERPKGSFSTLEIQRTEQGDSAMYLCASSFDTLGNSPLHFGNGTRLTVT.

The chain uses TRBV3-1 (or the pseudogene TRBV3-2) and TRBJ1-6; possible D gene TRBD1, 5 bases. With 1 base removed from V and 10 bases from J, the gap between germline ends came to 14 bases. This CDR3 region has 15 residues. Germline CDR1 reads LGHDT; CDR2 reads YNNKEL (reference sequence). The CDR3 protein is CASSQVSGVGSPLHF. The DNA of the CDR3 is TGTGCCAGCAGCCAAGTTTCGGGGGTAGGGTCACCCCTCCACTTT.

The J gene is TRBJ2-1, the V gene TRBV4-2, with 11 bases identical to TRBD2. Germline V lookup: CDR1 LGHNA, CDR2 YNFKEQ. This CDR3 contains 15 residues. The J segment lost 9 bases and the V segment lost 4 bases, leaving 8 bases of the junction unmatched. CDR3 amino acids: CASSRSGGAHPEQFF. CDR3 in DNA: TGTGCCAGCAGCCGTAGCGGGGGGGCCCATCCTGAGCAGTTCTTC.

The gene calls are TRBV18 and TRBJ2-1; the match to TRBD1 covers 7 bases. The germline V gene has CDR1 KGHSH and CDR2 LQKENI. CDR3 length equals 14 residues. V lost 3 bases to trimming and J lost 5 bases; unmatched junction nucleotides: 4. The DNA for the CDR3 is TGTGCCAGCTCACCCCTACAGGGGCACAATGAGCAGTTCTTC. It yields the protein CASSPLQGHNEQFF.

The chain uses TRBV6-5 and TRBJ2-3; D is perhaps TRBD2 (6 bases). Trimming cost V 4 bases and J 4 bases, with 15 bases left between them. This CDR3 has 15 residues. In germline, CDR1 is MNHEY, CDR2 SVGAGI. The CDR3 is CASSSPGVGADTQYF. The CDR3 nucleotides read TGTGCCAGCAGTTCCCCGGGAGTAGGCGCAGATACGCAGTATTTT.

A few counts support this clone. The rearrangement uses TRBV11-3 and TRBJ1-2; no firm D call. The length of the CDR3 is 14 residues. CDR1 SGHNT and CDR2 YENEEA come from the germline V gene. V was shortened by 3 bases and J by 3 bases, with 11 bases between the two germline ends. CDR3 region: CASSFLKRDYGYTF. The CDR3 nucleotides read TGTGCCAGCAGCTTTTTGAAGAGGGACTATGGCTACACCTTC.

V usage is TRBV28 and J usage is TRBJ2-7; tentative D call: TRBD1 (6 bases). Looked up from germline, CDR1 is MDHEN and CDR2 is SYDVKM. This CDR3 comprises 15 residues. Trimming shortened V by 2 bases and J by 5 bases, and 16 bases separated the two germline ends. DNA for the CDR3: TGTGCCAGCAGTTTAATGTTGGCAGGGGAAAACGAGCAGTACTTC. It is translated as CASSLMLAGENEQYF.

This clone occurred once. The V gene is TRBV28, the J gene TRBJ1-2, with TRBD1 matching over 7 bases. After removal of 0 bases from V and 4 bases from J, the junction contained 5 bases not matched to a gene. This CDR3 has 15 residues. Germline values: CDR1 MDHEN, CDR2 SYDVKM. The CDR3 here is CASSLWGQLAYGYTF. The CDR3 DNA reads TGTGCCAGCAGTTTATGGGGACAGCTGGCCTATGGCTACACCTTC.

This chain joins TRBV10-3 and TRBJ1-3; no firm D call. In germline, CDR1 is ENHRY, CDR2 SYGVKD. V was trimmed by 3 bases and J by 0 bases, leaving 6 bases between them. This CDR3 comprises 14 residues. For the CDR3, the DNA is TGTGCCATCAGTGATAGCAGCTCTGGAAACACCATATATTTT. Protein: CAISDSSSGNTIYF.

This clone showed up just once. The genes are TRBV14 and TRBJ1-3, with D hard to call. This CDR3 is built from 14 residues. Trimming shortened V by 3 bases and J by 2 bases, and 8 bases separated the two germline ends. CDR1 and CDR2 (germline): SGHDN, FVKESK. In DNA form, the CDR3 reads TGTGCCAGCAGCCAGCGAGGGACTGGAAACACCATATATTTT. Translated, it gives CASSQRGTGNTIYF. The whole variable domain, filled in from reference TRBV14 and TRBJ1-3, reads EAGVTQFPSHSVIEKGQTVTLRCDPISGHDNLYWYRRVMGKEIKFLLHFVKESKQDESGMPNNRFLAERTGGTYSTLKVQPAELEDSGVYFCASSQRGTGNTIYFGEGSWLTVV.

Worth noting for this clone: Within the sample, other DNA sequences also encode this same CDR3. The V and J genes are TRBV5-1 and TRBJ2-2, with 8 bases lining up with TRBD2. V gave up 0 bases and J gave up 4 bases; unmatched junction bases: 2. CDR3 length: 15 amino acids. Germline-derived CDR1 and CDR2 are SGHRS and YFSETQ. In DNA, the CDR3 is TGCGCCAGCAGCTTGGGGCTAGCGGGCACCGGGGAGCTGTTTTTT. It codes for CASSLGLAGTGELFF.

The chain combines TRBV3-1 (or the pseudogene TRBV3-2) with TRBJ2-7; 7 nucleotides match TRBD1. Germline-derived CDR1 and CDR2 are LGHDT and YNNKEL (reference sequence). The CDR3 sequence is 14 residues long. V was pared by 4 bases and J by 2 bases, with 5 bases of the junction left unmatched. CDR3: CASSPRDSPYEQYF. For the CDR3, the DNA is TGTGCCAGCAGCCCCCGGGACAGCCCCTACGAGCAGTACTTC.

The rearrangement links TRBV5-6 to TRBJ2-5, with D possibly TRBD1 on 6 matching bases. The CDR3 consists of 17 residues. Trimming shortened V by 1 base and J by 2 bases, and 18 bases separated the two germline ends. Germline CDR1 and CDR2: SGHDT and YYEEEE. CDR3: CASSLLLPGQRQETQYF. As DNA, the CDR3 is TGTGCCAGCAGCTTGTTGCTTCCAGGACAGAGACAAGAGACCCAGTACTTC.

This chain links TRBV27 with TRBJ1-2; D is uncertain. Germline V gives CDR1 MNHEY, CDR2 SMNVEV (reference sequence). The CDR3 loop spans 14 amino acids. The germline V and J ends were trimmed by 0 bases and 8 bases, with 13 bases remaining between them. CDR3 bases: TGTGCCAGCAGTTTATCCGGGGAAGCGCGGGGCTACACCTTC. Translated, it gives CASSLSGEARGYTF.

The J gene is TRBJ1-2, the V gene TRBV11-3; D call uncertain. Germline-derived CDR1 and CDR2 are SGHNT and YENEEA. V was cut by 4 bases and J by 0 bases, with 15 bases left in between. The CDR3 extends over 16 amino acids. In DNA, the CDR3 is TGTGCCAGCAGCTCGGAGGGCTCGGGTTCTAACTATGGCTACACCTTC. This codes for CASSSEGSGSNYGYTF. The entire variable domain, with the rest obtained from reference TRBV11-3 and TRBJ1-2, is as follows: EAGVVQSPRYKIIEKKQPVAFWCNPISGHNTLYWYLQNLGQGPELLIRYENEEAVDDSQLPKDRFSAERLKGVDSTLKIQPAELGDSAVYLCASSSEGSGSNYGYTFGSGTRLTVV.

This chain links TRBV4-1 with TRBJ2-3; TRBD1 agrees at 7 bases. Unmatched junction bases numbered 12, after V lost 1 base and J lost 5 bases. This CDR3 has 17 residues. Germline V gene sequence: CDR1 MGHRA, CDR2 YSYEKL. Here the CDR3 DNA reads TGCGCCAGCAGCCAAGGACCGGGACAGCTTAATTTAGATACGCAGTATTTT. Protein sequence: CASSQGPGQLNLDTQYF.

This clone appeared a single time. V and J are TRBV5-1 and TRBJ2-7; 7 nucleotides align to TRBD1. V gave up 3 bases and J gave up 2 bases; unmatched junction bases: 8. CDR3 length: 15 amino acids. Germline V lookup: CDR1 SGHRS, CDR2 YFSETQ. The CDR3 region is CASSSWTGPTYEQYF. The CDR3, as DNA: TGCGCCAGCAGCTCGTGGACAGGCCCTACCTACGAGCAGTACTTC.

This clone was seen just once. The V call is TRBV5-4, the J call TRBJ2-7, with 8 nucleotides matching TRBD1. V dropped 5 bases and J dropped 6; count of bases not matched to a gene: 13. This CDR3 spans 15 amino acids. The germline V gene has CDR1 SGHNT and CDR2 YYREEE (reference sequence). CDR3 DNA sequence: TGTGCCAGCAGGGGGGAAGGGACAGGTCGGATCGAGCAGTACTTC. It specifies CASRGEGTGRIEQYF.

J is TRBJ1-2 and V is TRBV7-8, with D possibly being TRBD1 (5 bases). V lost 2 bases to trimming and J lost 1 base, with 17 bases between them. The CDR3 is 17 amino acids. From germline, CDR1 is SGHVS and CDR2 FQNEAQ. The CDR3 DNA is TGTGCCAGCAGCTTATGGGACCTTGGGGAAGTTAACTATGGCTACACCTTC. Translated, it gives CASSLWDLGEVNYGYTF.